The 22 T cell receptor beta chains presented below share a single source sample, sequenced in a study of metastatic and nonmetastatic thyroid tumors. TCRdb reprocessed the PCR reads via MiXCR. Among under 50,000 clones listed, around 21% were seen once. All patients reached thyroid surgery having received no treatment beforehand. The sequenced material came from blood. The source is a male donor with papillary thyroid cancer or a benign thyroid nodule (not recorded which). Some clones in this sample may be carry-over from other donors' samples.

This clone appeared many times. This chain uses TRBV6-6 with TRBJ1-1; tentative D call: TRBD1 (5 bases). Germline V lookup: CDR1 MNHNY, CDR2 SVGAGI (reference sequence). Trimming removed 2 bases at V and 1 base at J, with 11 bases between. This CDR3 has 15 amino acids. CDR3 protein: CASSYSGGWNTEAFF. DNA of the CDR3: TGTGCCAGCAGTTACAGCGGGGGGTGGAACACTGAAGCTTTCTTT.

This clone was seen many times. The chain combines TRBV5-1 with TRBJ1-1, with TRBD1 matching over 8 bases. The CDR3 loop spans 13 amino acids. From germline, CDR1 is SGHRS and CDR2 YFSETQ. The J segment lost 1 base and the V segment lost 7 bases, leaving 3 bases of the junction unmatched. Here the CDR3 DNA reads TGCGCCAGCGGGACAGGCAGGAACACTGAAGCTTTCTTT. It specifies CASGTGRNTEAFF.

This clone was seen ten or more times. The CDR3 reads CASSEIGSDNSYEQYF. DNA for the CDR3: TGTGCCAGCAGCGAAATTGGGAGTGACAACTCCTACGAGCAGTACTTC. V is TRBV25-1 and J is TRBJ2-7; possible D gene TRBD2, 5 bases. Trimming stripped 6 bases from V and 0 bases from J, with 18 bases between. The CDR3 totals 16 residues. Germline V gene data show CDR1 as MGHDK and CDR2 as SYGVNS.

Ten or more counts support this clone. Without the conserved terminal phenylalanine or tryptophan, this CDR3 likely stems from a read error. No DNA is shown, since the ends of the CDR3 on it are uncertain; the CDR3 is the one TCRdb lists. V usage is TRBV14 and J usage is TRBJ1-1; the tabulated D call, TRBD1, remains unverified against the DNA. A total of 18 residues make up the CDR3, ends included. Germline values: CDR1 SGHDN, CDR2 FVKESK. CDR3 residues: CASSQLFGPPGQLWKLFL.

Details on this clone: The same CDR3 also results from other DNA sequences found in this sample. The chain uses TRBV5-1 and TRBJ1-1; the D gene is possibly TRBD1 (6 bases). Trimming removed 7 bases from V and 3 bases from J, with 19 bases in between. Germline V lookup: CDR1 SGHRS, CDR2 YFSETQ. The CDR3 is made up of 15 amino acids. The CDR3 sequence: CASCREGVGDTEAFF. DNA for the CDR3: TGCGCCAGCTGCAGGGAGGGGGTAGGAGACACTGAAGCTTTCTTT.

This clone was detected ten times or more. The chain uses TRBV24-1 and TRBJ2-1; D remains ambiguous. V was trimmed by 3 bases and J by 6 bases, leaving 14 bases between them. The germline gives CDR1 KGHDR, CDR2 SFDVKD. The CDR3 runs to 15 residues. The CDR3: CATSDPVGSTNEQFF. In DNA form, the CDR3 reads TGTGCCACCAGTGATCCGGTAGGTTCCACCAATGAGCAGTTCTTC.

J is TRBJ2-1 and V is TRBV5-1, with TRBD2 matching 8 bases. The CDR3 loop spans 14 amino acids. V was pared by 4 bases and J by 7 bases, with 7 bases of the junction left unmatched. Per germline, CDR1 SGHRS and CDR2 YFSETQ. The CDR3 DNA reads TGCGCCAGCAGCCGAGCGGGAGAGTTAAATGAGCAGTTCTTC. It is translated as CASSRAGELNEQFF.

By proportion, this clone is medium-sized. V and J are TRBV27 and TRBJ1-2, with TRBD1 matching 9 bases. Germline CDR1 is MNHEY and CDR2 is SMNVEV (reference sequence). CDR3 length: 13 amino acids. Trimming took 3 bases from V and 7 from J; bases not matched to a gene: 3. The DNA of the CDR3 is TGTGCCAGCAGTTTTTGGACAGGGGTTGGCTACACCTTC. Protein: CASSFWTGVGYTF.

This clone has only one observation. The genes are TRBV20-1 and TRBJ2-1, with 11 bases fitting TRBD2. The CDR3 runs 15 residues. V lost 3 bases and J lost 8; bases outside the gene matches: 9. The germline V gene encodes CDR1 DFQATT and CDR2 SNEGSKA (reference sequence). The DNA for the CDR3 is TGCAGTGCTAGTACCCGGACTAGCGGGCGGGATGAGCAGTTCTTC. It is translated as CSASTRTSGRDEQFF.

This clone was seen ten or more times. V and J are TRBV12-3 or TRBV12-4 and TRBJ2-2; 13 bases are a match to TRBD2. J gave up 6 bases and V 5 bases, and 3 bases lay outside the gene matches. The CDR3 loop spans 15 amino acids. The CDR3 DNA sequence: TGTGCCAGCAGTACTAGCGGGAGGGCCTCCGGGGAGCTGTTTTTT. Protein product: CASSTSGRASGELFF.

This chain's CDR3 is CASSLAMVQGWPYNEQFF. The CDR3 nucleotides read TGTGCCAGCAGCTTAGCGATGGTCCAGGGCTGGCCCTACAATGAGCAGTTCTTC. The rearrangement uses TRBV11-1 and TRBJ2-1; D perhaps matches TRBD1 (5 bases). There are 18 residues in the CDR3. Germline CDR1 is SGHAT and CDR2 is FQDESV (reference sequence). V was clipped by 0 bases and J by 2 bases, with 17 bases between them.

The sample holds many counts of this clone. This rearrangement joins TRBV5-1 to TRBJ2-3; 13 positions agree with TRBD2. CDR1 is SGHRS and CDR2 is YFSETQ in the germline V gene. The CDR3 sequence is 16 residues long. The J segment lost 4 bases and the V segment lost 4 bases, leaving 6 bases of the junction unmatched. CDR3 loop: CASSPRLAGGSDTQYF. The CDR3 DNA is TGCGCCAGCAGCCCCCGACTAGCGGGAGGATCAGATACGCAGTATTTT.

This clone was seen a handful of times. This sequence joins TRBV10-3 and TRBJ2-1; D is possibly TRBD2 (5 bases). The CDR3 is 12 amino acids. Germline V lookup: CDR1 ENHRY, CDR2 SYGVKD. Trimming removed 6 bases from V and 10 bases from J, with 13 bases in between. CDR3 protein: CAIRDSPGEQFF. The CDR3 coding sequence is TGTGCCATCAGGGACTCCCCTGGGGAGCAGTTCTTC.

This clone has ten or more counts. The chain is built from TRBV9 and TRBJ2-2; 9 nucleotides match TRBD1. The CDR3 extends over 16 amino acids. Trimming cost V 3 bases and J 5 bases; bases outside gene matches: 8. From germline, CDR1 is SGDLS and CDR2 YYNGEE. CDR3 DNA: TGTGCCAGCAGCGCCACCGGGACAGGGCGAACCGGGGAGCTGTTTTTT. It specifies CASSATGTGRTGELFF.

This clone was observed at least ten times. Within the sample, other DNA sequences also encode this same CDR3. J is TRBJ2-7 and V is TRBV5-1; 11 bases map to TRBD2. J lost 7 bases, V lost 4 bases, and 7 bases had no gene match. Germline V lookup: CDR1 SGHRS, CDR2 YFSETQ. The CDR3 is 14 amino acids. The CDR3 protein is CASSPTSGTGEQYF. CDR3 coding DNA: TGCGCCAGCAGCCCGACTAGCGGGACAGGGGAGCAGTACTTC.

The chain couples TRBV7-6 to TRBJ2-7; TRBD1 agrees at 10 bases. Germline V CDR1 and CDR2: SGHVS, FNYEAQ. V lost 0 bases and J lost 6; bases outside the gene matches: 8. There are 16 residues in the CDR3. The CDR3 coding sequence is TGTGCCAGCAGCTTAGCTAACCCGGGACAGGGGACCGAGCAGTACTTC. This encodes CASSLANPGQGTEQYF. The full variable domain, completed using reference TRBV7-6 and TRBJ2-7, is GAGVSQSPRYKVTKRGQDVALRCDPISGHVSLYWYRQALGQGPEFLTYFNYEAQQDKSGLPNDRFSAERPEGSISTLTIQRTEQRDSAMYRCASSLANPGQGTEQYFGPGTRLTVT.

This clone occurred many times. CDR3 DNA: TGTGCCACCAGCAGAGGGGGAACAGGTCACACCGGGGAGCTGTTTTTT. Amino acid sequence: CATSRGGTGHTGELFF. The V and J genes are TRBV15 and TRBJ2-2, with D maybe TRBD1 (5 bases). Trimming shortened V by 1 base and J by 3 bases, and 12 bases separated the two germline ends. The length of the CDR3 is 16 residues. CDR1 and CDR2 from the germline V gene are LNHNV and YYDKDF (reference sequence).

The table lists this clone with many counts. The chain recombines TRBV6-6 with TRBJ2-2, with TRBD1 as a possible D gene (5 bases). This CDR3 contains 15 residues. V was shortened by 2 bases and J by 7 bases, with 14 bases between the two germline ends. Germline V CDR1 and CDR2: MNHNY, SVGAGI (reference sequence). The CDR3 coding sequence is TGTGCCAGCAGTTACAGTTCAGGGCTCGGCGGGGAGCTGTTTTTT. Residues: CASSYSSGLGGELFF.

The CDR3 region has the DNA TGCAGTGCTACTGGCCGGGGACTAGCGGGAGGTTCCTACGAGCAGTACTTC. Its translation is CSATGRGLAGGSYEQYF. The chain uses TRBV20-1 and TRBJ2-7; 15 positions match TRBD2. The trim removed 4 bases at V and 1 base at J, leaving 8 bases unmatched. Germline V gives CDR1 DFQATT, CDR2 SNEGSKA (reference sequence). This CDR3 region has 17 residues.

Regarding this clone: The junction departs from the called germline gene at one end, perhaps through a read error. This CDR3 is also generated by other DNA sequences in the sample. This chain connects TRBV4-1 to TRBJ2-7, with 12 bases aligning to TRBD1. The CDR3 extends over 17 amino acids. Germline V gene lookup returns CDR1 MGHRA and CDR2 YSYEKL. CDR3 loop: CASSQHPPGTGGHEQYF. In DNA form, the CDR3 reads TGCGCCAGCAGCCAACATCCCCCTGGGACAGGGGGCCACGAGCAGTATTTC.

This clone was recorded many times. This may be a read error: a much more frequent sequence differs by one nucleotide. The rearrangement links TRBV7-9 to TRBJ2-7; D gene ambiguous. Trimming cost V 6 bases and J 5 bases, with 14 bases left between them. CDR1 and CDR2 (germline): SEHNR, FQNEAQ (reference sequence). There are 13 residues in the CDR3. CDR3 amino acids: CASRWVGHNEQYF. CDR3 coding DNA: TGTGCCAGCAGGTGGGTAGGGCACAACGAGCAGTACTTC. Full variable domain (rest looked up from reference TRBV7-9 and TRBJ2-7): DTGVSQNPRHKITKRGQNVTFRCDPISEHNRLYWYRQTLGQGPEFLTYFQNEAQLEKSRLLSDRFSAERPKGSFSTLEIQRTEQGDSAMYLCASRWVGHNEQYFGPGTRLTVT.

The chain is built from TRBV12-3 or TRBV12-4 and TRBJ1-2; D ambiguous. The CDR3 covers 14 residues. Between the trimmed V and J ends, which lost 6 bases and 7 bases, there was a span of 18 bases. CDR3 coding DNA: TGTGCCAGCAGCCCAAACCAGGAGGCGTCTGGCTACACCTTC. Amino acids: CASSPNQEASGYTF.